Detailed here is one T cell receptor beta chain. The target antigen is unknown. Amplification used 60 Vbeta primers and 13 Jbeta primers. TCRdb's table, derived via immunoSEQ multiplex PCR, lists solely in-frame clones and lacks some. The sample lists about 160,000 clones, about 85% occurring once. This record comes from a study of cytomegalovirus exposure and HLA in healthy donors. CDR3 length: 14 amino acids. V lost 5 bases and J lost 3, with 13 bases in between. Germline V gene data show CDR1 as SGHVS and CDR2 as FQNEAQ. Regarding the study as a whole: Researchers catalogued roughly 150 TCR beta chains as cytomegalovirus-associated.

The rearrangement links TRBV7-8 to TRBJ2-5, with D maybe TRBD1 (5 bases). The material sequenced was PBMCs. The sequence derives from a man in his late teens or twenties in good health and CMV-seropositive. CDR3 residues: CASSASREKETQYF. CDR3 DNA sequence: TGTGCCAGCAGCGCGTCCAGGGAAAAAGAGACCCAGTACTTC.